Listed here is a single T cell receptor (beta chain). Its target is unknown. The protocol was immunoSEQ multiplex PCR, while the TCRdb copy is restricted to in-frame clones and leaves out a portion. The sample has about 110,000 clones; roughly 88% are singletons. This entry comes from a study of T cell responses to AZD1222 COVID-19 vaccine. Study-wide points: Donors were chiefly white British, with a greater number of females, and clonal diversity was perhaps underestimated. At baseline, seropositivity was found in only 6 or 7 AZD1222 recipients. Repertoire sampling happened only post peak T cell response.

Trimming took 3 bases from V and 0 from J; bases not matched to a gene: 14. The V gene's germline CDR1 is SGHKS and CDR2 YYEKEE (reference sequence). The CDR3 totals 19 residues. The rearrangement uses TRBV5-5 and TRBJ2-5; 10 bases match TRBD2. The clonotype was recovered from an adult who received the AZD1222 COVID-19 vaccine. The input for sequencing was peripheral blood, taken 28 days after the second AZD1222 dose. CDR3 loop: CASSSRGIAGGTNQETQYF. The CDR3 nucleotides are TGTGCCAGCAGCTCCCGGGGGATAGCGGGGGGAACAAACCAAGAGACCCAGTACTTC.